Shown below are 12 T cell receptor beta chains from a single sample sequenced in a study of T cells expressing NK-cell markers. TCRdb reprocessed the 5' RACE reads; each CDR3 protein has one entry and no DNA is given. The sample's table shows hundreds of thousands of distinct CDR3 sequences. The sample consisted of blood T cells: a sorted CD56 or NKG2C T cell subset, CD4+ or CD8+ T cells, or bulk PBMC T cells (not recorded which). These receptors were taken from a man aged 18-30 years in good health.

The gene calls are TRBV12-3 or TRBV12-4 and TRBJ2-7; TCRdb lists TRBD1, though no DNA is available to test this call. CDR3 length: 14 residues. The CDR3 here is CASSSHQGIGEQYF.

The V call is TRBV7-6, the J call TRBJ2-7; as DNA is missing, the TRBD2 call by TCRdb cannot be tested. The length of the CDR3 is 14 residues. CDR1 is SGHVS, CDR2 FNYEAQ, per germline. The CDR3 region is CASSLMGHAYEQYF. The whole variable domain, remainder taken from reference TRBV7-6 and TRBJ2-7, is GAGVSQSPRYKVTKRGQDVALRCDPISGHVSLYWYRQALGQGPEFLTYFNYEAQQDKSGLPNDRFSAERPEGSISTLTIQRTEQRDSAMYRCASSLMGHAYEQYFGPGTRLTVT.

This chain connects TRBV5-6 to TRBJ2-7; TCRdb lists TRBD1, though no DNA is available to test this call. The CDR3 extends over 16 amino acids. The germline CDR1 and CDR2 sequences are SGHDT and YYEEEE. This CDR3 is CASSFGGPKNNYEQYF.

The chain links TRBV20-1 to TRBJ2-7. This CDR3 comprises 15 residues. CDR1 is DFQATT and CDR2 is SNEGSKA in the germline V gene (reference sequence). CDR3 sequence reads: CSARDRGRATYEQYF.

This chain links TRBV5-1 with TRBJ2-5. Germline assignment: CDR1 SGHRS and CDR2 YFSETQ. The CDR3 runs to 15 residues. This chain's CDR3 is CASSLAERVHETQYF.

The genes are TRBV27 and TRBJ2-1; the D gene TCRdb calls, TRBD1, cannot be checked with no DNA. This CDR3 comprises 14 residues. Germline CDR1 reads MNHEY; CDR2 reads SMNVEV (reference sequence). CDR3 sequence: CASSLGTGPNEQFF.

V is TRBV25-1 and J is TRBJ1-3; lacking DNA, the TRBD1 call made by TCRdb goes unchecked. CDR3 size: 15 residues. CDR1 and CDR2 (germline): MGHDK, SYGVNS. This CDR3 is CASSPLDSGGNTIYF. The whole variable domain, filled in from reference TRBV25-1 and TRBJ1-3, reads EADIYQTPRYLVIGTGKKITLECSQTMGHDKMYWYQQDPGMELHLIHYSYGVNSTEKGDLSSESTVSRIRTEHFPLTLESARPSHTSQYLCASSPLDSGGNTIYFGEGSWLTVV.

The gene calls are TRBV5-5 and TRBJ2-1; absent DNA, TCRdb's TRBD1 call cannot be checked. CDR3 length equals 16 residues. CDR1 is SGHKS, CDR2 YYEKEE, per germline (reference sequence). The CDR3 spells CASSLEGTGNWNEQFF.

The rearrangement links TRBV4-3 to TRBJ1-6; TCRdb outputs TRBD1, but without DNA this stays unchecked. The CDR3 contains 15 residues. Germline V gene lookup returns CDR1 LGHNA and CDR2 YSLEER. The CDR3 here is CASSPRGQTNSPLHF.

The gene calls are TRBV12-3 or TRBV12-4 and TRBJ1-1. This CDR3 contains 16 residues. The CDR3 sequence: CASSLARRARGTEAFF.

The chain has TRBV6-1 and TRBJ2-2. The CDR3 has 12 residues. In germline, CDR1 is MNHNS, CDR2 SASEGT. The CDR3 sequence: CASSDNWGELFF.

V gene TRBV11-2 combines with J gene TRBJ2-1. Germline CDR1 SGHAT, CDR2 FQNNGV. The CDR3 has 13 amino acids. The CDR3 spells CASTRLEAREQFF.